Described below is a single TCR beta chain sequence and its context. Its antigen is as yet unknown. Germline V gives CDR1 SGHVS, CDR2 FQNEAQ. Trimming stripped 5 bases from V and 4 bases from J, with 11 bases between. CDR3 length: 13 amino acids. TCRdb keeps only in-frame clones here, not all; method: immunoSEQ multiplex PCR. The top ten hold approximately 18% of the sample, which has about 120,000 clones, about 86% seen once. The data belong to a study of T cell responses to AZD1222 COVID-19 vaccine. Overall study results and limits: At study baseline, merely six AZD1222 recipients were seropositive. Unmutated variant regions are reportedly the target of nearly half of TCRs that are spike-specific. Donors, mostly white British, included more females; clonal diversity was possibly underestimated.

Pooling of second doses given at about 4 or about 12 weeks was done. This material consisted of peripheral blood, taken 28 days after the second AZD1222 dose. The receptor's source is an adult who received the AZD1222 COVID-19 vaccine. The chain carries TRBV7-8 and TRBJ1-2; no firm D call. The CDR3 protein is CASSPGRTYGYTF. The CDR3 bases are TGTGCCAGCAGCCCAGGCCGGACCTATGGCTACACCTTC.